These 2 T cell receptor beta chains originate from one sample sequenced in a study of vaccination and CD4 T cells after COVID-19. Treatment meaning: roughly 11-day PBMC culture with coronavirus spike peptide pools or control peptides (ViraFEST assay). Cultured CD4+ T-cell DNA underwent Oncomine TCR Beta short-read sequencing. TCRdb independently ran MiXCR on the PCR reads; one entry per CDR3 protein. This sample has around 10,000 distinct CDR3 sequences; about 30% occur once, and the top ten carry around a sixth. Which antigens these TCRs recognize remains unknown. Sequenced material: CD4+ T cells from blood, cultured in vitro, taken after SARS-CoV-2 vaccination. These receptors came from a human donor who had recovered from COVID-19.

This clonotype showed up just a few times. The chain recombines TRBV19 with TRBJ1-2; TRBD1 is a possible D gene (6 bases). Trimming removed 3 bases at V and 3 bases at J, with 17 bases between. This CDR3 comprises 16 residues. Germline V gives CDR1 LNHDA, CDR2 SQIVND (reference sequence). The CDR3 here is CASSIPLGRGHYGYTF. The CDR3, as DNA: TGTGCCAGTAGTATTCCATTAGGCAGGGGCCACTATGGCTACACCTTC.

V usage is TRBV28 and J usage is TRBJ1-2; no clear D gene. This CDR3 is 11 amino acids long. In germline, CDR1 is MDHEN, CDR2 SYDVKM. V gave up 6 bases and J gave up 2 bases, with 4 bases separating them. CDR3 DNA: TGTGCCAGCAGAAACAACTATGGCTACACCTTC. Encoded protein: CASRNNYGYTF.